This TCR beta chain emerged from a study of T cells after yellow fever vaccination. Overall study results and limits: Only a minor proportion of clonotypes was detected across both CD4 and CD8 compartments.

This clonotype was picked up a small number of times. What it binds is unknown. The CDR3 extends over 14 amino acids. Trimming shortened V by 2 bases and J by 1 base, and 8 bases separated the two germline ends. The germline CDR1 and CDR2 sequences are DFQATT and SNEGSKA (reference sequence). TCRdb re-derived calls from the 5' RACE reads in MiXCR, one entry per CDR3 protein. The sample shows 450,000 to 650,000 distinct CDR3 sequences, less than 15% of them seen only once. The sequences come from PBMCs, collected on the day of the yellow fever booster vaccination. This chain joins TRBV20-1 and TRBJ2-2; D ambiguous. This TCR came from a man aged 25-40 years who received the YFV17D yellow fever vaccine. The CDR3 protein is CSARPLGNTGELFF. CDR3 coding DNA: TGCAGTGCTAGACCCTTGGGGAACACCGGGGAGCTGTTTTTT.